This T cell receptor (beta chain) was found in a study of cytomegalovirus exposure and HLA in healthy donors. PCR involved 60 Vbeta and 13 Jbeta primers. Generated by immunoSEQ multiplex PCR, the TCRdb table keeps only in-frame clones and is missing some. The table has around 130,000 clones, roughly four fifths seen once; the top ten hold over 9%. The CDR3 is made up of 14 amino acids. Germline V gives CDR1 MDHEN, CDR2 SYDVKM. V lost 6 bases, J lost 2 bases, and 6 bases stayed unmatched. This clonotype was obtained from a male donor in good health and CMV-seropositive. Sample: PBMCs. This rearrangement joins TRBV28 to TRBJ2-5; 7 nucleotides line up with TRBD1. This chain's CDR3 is CASRPDREQETQYF. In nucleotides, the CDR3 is TGTGCCAGCAGGCCCGACAGGGAACAAGAGACCCAGTACTTC. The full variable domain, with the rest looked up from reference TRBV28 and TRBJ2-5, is DVKVTQSSRYLVKRTGEKVFLECVQDMDHENMFWYRQDPGLGLRLIYFSYDVKMKEKGDIPEGYSVSREKKERFSLILESASTNQTSMYLCASRPDREQETQYFGPGTRLLVL.